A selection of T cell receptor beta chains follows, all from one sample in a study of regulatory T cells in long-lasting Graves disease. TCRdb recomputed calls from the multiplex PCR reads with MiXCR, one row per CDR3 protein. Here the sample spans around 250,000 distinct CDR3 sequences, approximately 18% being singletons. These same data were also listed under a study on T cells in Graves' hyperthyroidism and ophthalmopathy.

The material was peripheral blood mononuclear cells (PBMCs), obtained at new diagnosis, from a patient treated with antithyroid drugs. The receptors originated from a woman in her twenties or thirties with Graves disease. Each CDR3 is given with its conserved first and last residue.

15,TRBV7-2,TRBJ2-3,CASSLDGGRPDTQYF
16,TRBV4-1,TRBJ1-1,CASSPTGQASYTEAFF
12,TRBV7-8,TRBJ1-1,CASGTGGTEAFF
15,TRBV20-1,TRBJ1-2,CSAPAGSLINYGYTF
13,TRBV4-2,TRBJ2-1,CASSQTTDNEQFF
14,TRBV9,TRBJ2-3,CASSAPGLEGTQYF
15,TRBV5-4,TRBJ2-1,CASSRDPTGFNEQFF
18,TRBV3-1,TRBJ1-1,CASSQQKSGRGLATEAFF
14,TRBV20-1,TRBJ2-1,CSASLAGGYNEQFF
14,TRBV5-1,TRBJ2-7,CASSLELLAYEQYF
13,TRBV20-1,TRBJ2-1,CSATTGEGASQFF
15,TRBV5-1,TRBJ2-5,CASSSKLAGEETQYF
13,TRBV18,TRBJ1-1,CASSPGHNTEAFF
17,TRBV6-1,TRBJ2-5,CASRGLAGGPKEETQYF
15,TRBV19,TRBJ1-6,CASTTLDRGNSPLHF
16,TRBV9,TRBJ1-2,CASSVYFEGAGYGYTF
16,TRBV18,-,CASSPFDRGRKETQYF